The 27 T cell receptor beta chains in this list originate from one sample, sequenced in a study of beta chain features in type 1 diabetes. Study findings and constraints: For Type 1 diabetes patients, all four CD4+ subsets carried TCRB CDR3s that were moderately but significantly shorter.

No antigen has been assigned to these receptors. Of the isolated RNA, all was reverse transcribed, and so the sequenced material was expressed TCRB transcripts. Assay used: immunoSEQ multiplex PCR; TCRdb lists only in-frame clones, some missing. The sample lists about 27,000 clones, approximately 51% occurring once. Specimen: Tregs from blood. These receptors were collected from a young woman with type 1 diabetes.

The chain uses TRBV9 and TRBJ2-6, with 8 positions matching TRBD2. Trimming took 4 bases from V and 2 from J; bases not matched to a gene: 17. This CDR3 is 20 amino acids long. Germline V gives CDR1 SGDLS, CDR2 YYNGEE. CDR3 sequence: CASSPRGGRERSTGANVLTF. The CDR3 coding sequence is TGTGCCAGCAGCCCCCGGGGGGGGCGGGAAAGGTCTACTGGGGCCAACGTCCTGACTTTC.

V and J are TRBV5-4 and TRBJ1-3, with 7 bases aligning to TRBD1. The CDR3 loop spans 16 amino acids. Germline CDR1 SGHNT, CDR2 YYREEE (reference sequence). J gave up 1 base and V 4 bases, and 8 bases lay outside the gene matches. This chain's CDR3 is CASSPGQPGSGNTIYF. The CDR3 coding sequence is TGTGCCAGCAGCCCGGGACAGCCGGGGTCTGGAAACACCATATATTTT.

The chain combines TRBV19 with TRBJ2-3; TRBD1 might be the D (6 bases). The V end lost 4 bases, the J end lost 3 bases, and 14 bases lay between the germline ends. CDR1 is LNHDA and CDR2 is SQIVND in the germline V gene (reference sequence). This CDR3 is built from 15 residues. CDR3 DNA: TGTGCCAGTAGTACCACAGGGATGGTAACAGATACGCAGTATTTT. This gives the protein CASSTTGMVTDTQYF.

V and J are TRBV4-2 and TRBJ2-1; maybe TRBD2 (7 bases). There are 16 residues in the CDR3. CDR1 is LGHNA, CDR2 YNFKEQ, per germline. Trimming shortened V by 4 bases and J by 7 bases, and 20 bases separated the two germline ends. The chain's CDR3 is CASSPAARERGNEQFF. CDR3 in DNA: TGTGCCAGCAGCCCGGCCGCGCGGGAGAGGGGGAATGAGCAGTTCTTC.

The rearrangement joins TRBV15 to TRBJ2-1; 14 positions agree with TRBD2. This CDR3 spans 16 amino acids. V gave up 3 bases and J gave up 8 bases; unmatched junction bases: 6. Per germline, CDR1 LNHNV and CDR2 YYDKDF (reference sequence). The CDR3 DNA sequence: TGTGCCACCAGCAGTGGACTAGCGGGGGGTGCGGATGAGCAGTTCTTC. Translation gives CATSSGLAGGADEQFF.

The V gene is TRBV2, the J gene TRBJ1-3; TRBD1 matches at 11 bases. CDR1 SNHLY and CDR2 FYNNEI come from the germline V gene. The J segment lost 11 bases and the V segment lost 6 bases, leaving 15 bases of the junction unmatched. The CDR3 has 16 residues. CDR3 coding DNA: TGTGCCAGCAGAGAAAAAAGAGGACAGGGGGCCTACCCCATATATTTT. This sequence encodes CASREKRGQGAYPIYF.

The chain has TRBV9 and TRBJ2-3, with 10 bases identical to TRBD1. The CDR3 is 18 amino acids. Trimming took 4 bases from V and 4 from J; bases not matched to a gene: 15. CDR1 and CDR2 from the germline V gene are SGDLS and YYNGEE. CDR3 in DNA: TGTGCCAGCAGCCCCTCGAGATATAGGGGGACAGGGGCAGATACGCAGTATTTT. Its translation: CASSPSRYRGTGADTQYF.

The chain joins TRBV27 to TRBJ2-6; 7 nucleotides align to TRBD2. Germline assignment: CDR1 MNHEY and CDR2 SMNVEV (reference sequence). The trim removed 5 bases at V and 4 bases at J, leaving 8 bases unmatched. The CDR3 has 16 residues. Here the CDR3 reads CASSRGGSSGANVLTF. The CDR3 DNA reads TGTGCCAGCAGTAGAGGCGGGAGCTCCGGGGCCAACGTCCTGACTTTC.

This clone came up a few times. Other DNA sequences in the same sample also yield this CDR3. This chain uses TRBV27 with TRBJ2-3, with TRBD2 matching 7 bases. Germline V CDR1 and CDR2: MNHEY, SMNVEV (reference sequence). The CDR3 covers 13 residues. Germline trimming cut 5 bases from V and 5 bases from J; bases unmatched to any gene: 4. The CDR3 sequence: CASSPAGRDTQYF. The CDR3 bases are TGTGCCAGCAGTCCAGCGGGGCGAGATACGCAGTATTTT.

This clone was observed a few times. The chain recombines TRBV11-1 with TRBJ2-1; 9 bases are shared with TRBD1. V was pared by 6 bases and J by 4 bases, with 10 bases of the junction left unmatched. This CDR3 is built from 16 residues. The germline V gene has CDR1 SGHAT and CDR2 FQDESV (reference sequence). DNA for the CDR3: TGTGCCAGCAGTCGACTGGCGGGACAGGGATACAATGAGCAGTTCTTC. It translates to CASSRLAGQGYNEQFF.

V is TRBV9 and J is TRBJ1-2; 10 bases are shared with TRBD1. V trimming: 6 bases; J trimming: 7 bases; junction bases outside the gene matches: 12. Germline V lookup: CDR1 SGDLS, CDR2 YYNGEE. This CDR3 contains 15 residues. The CDR3 reads CASTERPGTGVGYTF. CDR3 nucleotide sequence: TGTGCCAGCACCGAACGCCCCGGGACAGGGGTTGGCTACACCTTC.

The chain has TRBV5-1 and TRBJ2-3; 8 bases match TRBD2. CDR3 length: 14 residues. Trimming cost V 0 bases and J 3 bases; bases outside gene matches: 0. Germline V gene data show CDR1 as SGHRS and CDR2 as YFSETQ. The CDR3 here is CASSLGLATDTQYF. The CDR3 DNA follows: TGCGCCAGCAGCTTGGGACTAGCGACAGATACGCAGTATTTT.

This clone was detected a few times. The chain carries TRBV19 and TRBJ1-1, with D perhaps TRBD1 (5 bases). The CDR3 spans 14 residues. With 3 bases removed from V and 5 bases from J, the gap between germline ends came to 13 bases. Germline assignment: CDR1 LNHDA and CDR2 SQIVND (reference sequence). CDR3 protein: CASSMLGVRTEAFF. CDR3 in DNA: TGTGCCAGTAGTATGTTAGGGGTGCGGACTGAAGCTTTCTTT. The variable domain in full, with the rest retrieved from reference TRBV19 and TRBJ1-1, is DGGITQSPKYLFRKEGQNVTLSCEQNLNHDAMYWYRQDPGQGLRLIYYSQIVNDFQKGDIAEGYSVSREKKESFPLTVTSAQKNPTAFYLCASSMLGVRTEAFFGQGTRLTVV.

In this sample, this clone turned up once. The chain uses TRBV4-1 and TRBJ2-3; D is perhaps TRBD2 (7 bases). Germline V gene data show CDR1 as MGHRA and CDR2 as YSYEKL. CDR3 length equals 19 residues. V was shortened by 4 bases and J by 6 bases, with 29 bases between the two germline ends. CDR3 DNA: TGCGCCAGCAGCCCCCGCCGGGGGGCGAGGCAGGGAGTTGCGGATACGCAGTATTTT. Its translation is CASSPRRGARQGVADTQYF.

The chain joins TRBV5-1 to TRBJ2-1; 9 bases agree with TRBD1. Germline-derived CDR1 and CDR2 are SGHRS and YFSETQ. With V trimmed by 0 bases and J by 7 bases, 5 bases remained unmatched. The CDR3 length is 15 residues. CDR3 coding DNA: TGCGCCAGCAGCTTGGTTCCGGGACAGGGTAATGAGCAGTTCTTC. Encoded protein: CASSLVPGQGNEQFF.

This chain links TRBV11-3 with TRBJ2-2; TRBD1 is a possible D gene (6 bases). The V gene's germline CDR1 is SGHNT and CDR2 YENEEA. V lost 5 bases and J 4 bases, leaving 11 bases between the germline ends. The CDR3 runs 14 residues. CDR3: CASSPRRGTGELFF. In nucleotides, the CDR3 is TGTGCCAGCAGCCCCCGCAGGGGCACCGGGGAGCTGTTTTTT. The variable domain in full, with the rest retrieved from reference TRBV11-3 and TRBJ2-2, is EAGVVQSPRYKIIEKKQPVAFWCNPISGHNTLYWYLQNLGQGPELLIRYENEEAVDDSQLPKDRFSAERLKGVDSTLKIQPAELGDSAVYLCASSPRRGTGELFFGEGSRLTVL.

The sample holds one count of this clone. The V call is TRBV7-3, the J call TRBJ2-5, with unresolved D. V dropped 3 bases and J dropped 5 bases, with 10 bases sitting between them. The CDR3 is made up of 13 amino acids. The germline gives CDR1 SGHTA, CDR2 FQGTGA. The CDR3 DNA sequence: TGTGCCAGCAGCTTTACCAGATCCGAGACCCAGTACTTC. Its protein product is CASSFTRSETQYF.

The chain joins TRBV18 to TRBJ2-1; 9 bases match TRBD1. Trimming took 6 bases from V and 10 from J; bases not matched to a gene: 7. Germline CDR1 is KGHSH and CDR2 is LQKENI. The CDR3 totals 13 residues. The CDR3 spells CASSTQGAGEQFF. In DNA, the CDR3 is TGTGCCAGCTCCACACAGGGGGCAGGGGAGCAGTTCTTC.

This clone was seen a few times. CDR3 coding DNA: TGTGCCAGCAGCCCACTAGCGGGATTTGGGGAGCTGTTTTTT. As protein: CASSPLAGFGELFF. V gene TRBV7-9 combines with J gene TRBJ2-2; 10 bases agree with TRBD2. V was pared by 5 bases and J by 8 bases, with 5 bases of the junction left unmatched. Germline V gene sequence: CDR1 SEHNR, CDR2 FQNEAQ (reference sequence). The CDR3 runs to 14 residues.

This clone has just a few counts. The chain links TRBV19 to TRBJ2-1, with 14 bases that match TRBD2. Germline V gene sequence: CDR1 LNHDA, CDR2 SQIVND (reference sequence). V lost 5 bases and J lost 0; bases outside the gene matches: 6. The CDR3 totals 18 residues. CDR3 sequence: CASSFRGTSGSSYNEQFF. DNA of the CDR3: TGTGCCAGTAGTTTCCGTGGGACTAGCGGGAGCTCCTACAATGAGCAGTTCTTC.

This clone was seen only a few times. The chain carries TRBV29-1 and TRBJ2-1; 14 bases agree with TRBD2. This CDR3 has 15 amino acids. Looked up from germline, CDR1 is SQVTM and CDR2 is ANQGSEA. J was trimmed by 12 bases and V by 3 bases; bases with no gene match: 10. The CDR3 DNA follows: TGCAGCGTTGACCTCCGGGGACTAGCGGGAGTACGGCAGTTCTTC. This encodes CSVDLRGLAGVRQFF.

V and J are TRBV7-2 and TRBJ1-5, with D tentatively TRBD1 (6 bases). The germline CDR1 and CDR2 sequences are SGHTA and FQGNSA. Deletions cut 5 bases from V and 5 bases from J, with 16 bases between. The CDR3 length is 15 residues. CDR3 nucleotide sequence: TGTGCCAGCAGCCCTCTCCAGGGGTCTTATCAGCCCCAGCATTTT. Amino acids: CASSPLQGSYQPQHF.

The CDR3 loop reads CASSQSSGRGTGELFF. Written as DNA, the CDR3 is TGTGCCAGCAGCCAATCTAGCGGGAGGGGCACCGGGGAGCTGTTTTTT. The genes are TRBV14 and TRBJ2-2; 12 bases fit TRBD2. V lost 2 bases, J lost 4 bases, and 2 bases stayed unmatched. Germline CDR1 and CDR2: SGHDN and FVKESK. This CDR3 comprises 16 residues.

V gene TRBV5-1 combines with J gene TRBJ2-1; tentatively, D is TRBD1 (6 bases). The CDR3 runs 17 residues. V lost 3 bases to trimming and J lost 4 bases, with 20 bases between them. The germline CDR1 and CDR2 sequences are SGHRS and YFSETQ. The CDR3 DNA reads TGCGCCAGCAGCTACGAGCCGACAGGAACCTCTTACAATGAGCAGTTCTTC. Its translation is CASSYEPTGTSYNEQFF.

V and J are TRBV6-5 and TRBJ2-5, with no clear D. Per the germline V gene, CDR1 is MNHEY and CDR2 is SVGAGI. The CDR3 extends over 13 amino acids. V lost 2 bases and J 2 bases, leaving 6 bases between the germline ends. CDR3 protein: CASSYTEQETQYF. In DNA, the CDR3 is TGTGCCAGCAGTTACACAGAGCAAGAGACCCAGTACTTC.

This clone was seen only once. The chain uses TRBV5-6 and TRBJ2-1, with TRBD1 as a possible D gene (6 bases). In germline, CDR1 is SGHDT, CDR2 YYEEEE. Trimming cost V 0 bases and J 9 bases, with 10 bases left between them. This CDR3 is built from 13 residues. The CDR3 spells CASSLGGGIEQFF. The DNA of the CDR3 is TGTGCCAGCAGCTTGGGAGGGGGAATTGAGCAGTTCTTC. Using reference TRBV5-6 and TRBJ2-1 for the parts outside the CDR3, the full variable domain is DAGVTQSPTHLIKTRGQQVTLRCSPKSGHDTVSWYQQALGQGPQFIFQYYEEEERQRGNFPDRFSGHQFPNYSSELNVNALLLGDSALYLCASSLGGGIEQFFGPGTRLTVL.

The gene calls are TRBV6-1 and TRBJ2-1; 10 positions match TRBD2. Germline CDR1 is MNHNS and CDR2 is SASEGT. This CDR3 contains 15 residues. V lost 4 bases and J lost 9; bases outside the gene matches: 9. This CDR3 reads CASSGKASGSSEQFF. The CDR3 bases are TGTGCCAGCAGTGGTAAGGCTAGCGGGAGTAGTGAGCAGTTCTTC.